This TCR beta chain comes out of a study of immune evolution from preneoplasia to lung adenocarcinoma. After pathologic assessment, macro-dissection selected premalignant or tumor cells for extraction. V was shortened by 3 bases and J by 5 bases, with 16 bases between the two germline ends. The CDR3 is 15 residues long. Germline CDR1 reads LNHNV; CDR2 reads YYDKDF (reference sequence). Sequenced by immunoSEQ multiplex PCR; TCRdb stores in-frame clones only, minus some. The sample consists of thousands of clones, approximately 84% of them appearing once. V gene TRBV15 combines with J gene TRBJ2-5; D tentatively fits TRBD1 or TRBD2 (6 bases each). The source material was FFPE lung adenocarcinoma in situ tissue. The TCR comes from a person between 65 and 80 years old with lung adenocarcinoma. CDR3 nucleotide sequence: TGTGCCACCAGCAGGGGGGGCATAGAGGCTGAGACCCAGTACTTC. This sequence encodes CATSRGGIEAETQYF.